The entry that follows covers one T cell receptor (beta chain) sequence. A second 7 to 11 cycle PCR used barcoded and J-beta primers. TCRdb reprocessed the 5' RACE reads via MiXCR and lists one record per CDR3 protein. The table has about 1,800,000 distinct CDR3 sequences, roughly 27% seen once. The data were obtained in a study of blood T cells in healthy people across ages. Trimming removed 4 bases at V and 2 bases at J, with 16 bases between. CDR3 length equals 16 residues. CDR1 and CDR2 from the germline V gene are KGHDR and SFDVKD. Sequencing used blood. V and J are TRBV24-1 and TRBJ2-5; the D gene is possibly TRBD2 (5 bases). The origin of this receptor is a woman aged 25 to 39 in good health. The CDR3 DNA reads as TGTGCCACCAGTGACCGGGAACCTGGGGATCAAGAGACCCAGTACTTC. This codes for CATSDREPGDQETQYF.